Included here is one T cell receptor (beta chain) sequence, with context. This record comes from a study of blood T cell repertoires in COVID-19. Study as a whole: COVID-19 samples, acute and convalescent, were from the United States, Italy and Spain. PBMCs, B-cell-depleted T cells, or T cells were the source of the cDNA or gDNA that made up the material.

Sequenced by immunoSEQ multiplex PCR; TCRdb stores in-frame clones only, minus some. The sample has 150,000 to 200,000 clones, 81% seen once. The sample comprised peripheral blood. The sequence was collected from a human donor in a cohort sampled during active COVID-19.

The CDR3 reads CASSDTDRASLFF. DNA for the CDR3: TGTGCCAGCAGTGACACGGACAGGGCGTCACTGTTTTTT. The chain recombines TRBV6-1 with TRBJ2-2; TRBD1 matches 8 bases. Germline V lookup: CDR1 MNHNS, CDR2 SASEGT. This CDR3 comprises 13 residues. J was trimmed by 14 bases and V by 3 bases; bases with no gene match: 8.